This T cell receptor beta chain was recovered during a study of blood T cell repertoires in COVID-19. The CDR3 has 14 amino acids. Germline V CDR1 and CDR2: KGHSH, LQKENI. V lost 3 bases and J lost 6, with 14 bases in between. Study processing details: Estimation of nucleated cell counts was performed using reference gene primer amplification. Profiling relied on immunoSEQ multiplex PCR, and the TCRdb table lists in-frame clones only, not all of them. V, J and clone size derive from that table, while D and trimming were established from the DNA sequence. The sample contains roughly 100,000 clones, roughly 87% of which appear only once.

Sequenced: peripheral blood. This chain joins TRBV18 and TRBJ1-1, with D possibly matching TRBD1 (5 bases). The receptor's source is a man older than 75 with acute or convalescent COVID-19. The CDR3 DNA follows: TGTGCCAGCTCACCGGAGGTTACGGGGGCTGAAGCTTTCTTT. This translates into CASSPEVTGAEAFF.